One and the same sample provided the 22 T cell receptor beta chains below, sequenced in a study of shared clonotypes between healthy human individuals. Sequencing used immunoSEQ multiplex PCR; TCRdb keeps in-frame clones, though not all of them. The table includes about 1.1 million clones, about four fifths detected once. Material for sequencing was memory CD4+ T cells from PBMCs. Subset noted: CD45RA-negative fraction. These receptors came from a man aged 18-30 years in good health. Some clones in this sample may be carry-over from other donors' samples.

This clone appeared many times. The CDR3 DNA reads as TGTGCCAGCAGTGAATGGGAGGCTATGGGAAAACTGTTTTTT. It yields the protein CASSEWEAMGKLFF. V gene TRBV6-1 combines with J gene TRBJ1-4; D remains unclear. CDR1 is MNHNS, CDR2 SASEGT, per germline. This CDR3 contains 14 residues. V was pared by 2 bases and J by 10 bases, with 14 bases between.

The CDR3 is CASTIRSPYYEQYF. In DNA form, the CDR3 reads TGTGCCAGCACAATACGCAGCCCATACTACGAGCAGTACTTC. This chain connects TRBV7-2 to TRBJ2-7; D gene unclear. The CDR3 covers 14 residues. Deletions cut 7 bases from V and 3 bases from J, with 16 bases between. Germline assignment: CDR1 SGHTA and CDR2 FQGNSA.

For the CDR3, the DNA is TGCGCCAGCAGTGAGTCGCAGGGTAGCGGCAAACTGTTTTTT. This sequence encodes CASSESQGSGKLFF. The chain is built from TRBV10-2 and TRBJ1-4; D is perhaps TRBD1 (5 bases). Germline V gene lookup returns CDR1 WSHSY and CDR2 SAAADI. The length of the CDR3 is 14 residues. Trimming left V 0 bases short and J 11 bases short, with 13 bases between.

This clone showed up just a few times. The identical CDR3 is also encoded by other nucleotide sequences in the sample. In DNA, the CDR3 is TGTGCCAGCAGCGTACGTGGGACCGGCACAGATACGCAGTATTTT. Translating it yields CASSVRGTGTDTQYF. V gene TRBV9 combines with J gene TRBJ2-3, with D perhaps assigned TRBD1 or TRBD2 (5 bases each). Germline V lookup: CDR1 SGDLS, CDR2 YYNGEE. The V gene lost 1 base and the J gene lost 1 base, with 10 bases spanning the gap. CDR3 length: 15 amino acids.

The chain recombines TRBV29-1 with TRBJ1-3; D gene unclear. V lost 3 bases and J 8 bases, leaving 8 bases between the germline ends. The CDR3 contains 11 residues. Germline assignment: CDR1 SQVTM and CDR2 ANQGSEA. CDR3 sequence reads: CSVDMEDTIYF. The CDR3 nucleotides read TGCAGCGTTGATATGGAGGACACCATATATTTT.

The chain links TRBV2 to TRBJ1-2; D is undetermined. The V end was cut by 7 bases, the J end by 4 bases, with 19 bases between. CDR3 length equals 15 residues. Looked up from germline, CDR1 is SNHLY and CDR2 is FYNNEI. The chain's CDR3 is CASTPGMVSGYGYTF. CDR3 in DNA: TGTGCCAGCACCCCGGGTATGGTCTCTGGCTATGGCTACACCTTC.

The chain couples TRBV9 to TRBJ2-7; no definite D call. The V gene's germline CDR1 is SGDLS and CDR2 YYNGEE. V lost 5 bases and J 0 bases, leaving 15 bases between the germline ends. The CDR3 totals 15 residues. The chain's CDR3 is CASRAGTLSSYEQYF. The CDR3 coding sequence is TGTGCCAGCAGGGCCGGAACGTTAAGCTCCTACGAGCAGTACTTC. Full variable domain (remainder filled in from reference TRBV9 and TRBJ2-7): DSGVTQTPKHLITATGQRVTLRCSPRSGDLSVYWYQQSLDQGLQFLIQYYNGEERAKGNILERFSAQQFPDLHSELNLSSLELGDSALYFCASRAGTLSSYEQYFGPGTRLTVT.

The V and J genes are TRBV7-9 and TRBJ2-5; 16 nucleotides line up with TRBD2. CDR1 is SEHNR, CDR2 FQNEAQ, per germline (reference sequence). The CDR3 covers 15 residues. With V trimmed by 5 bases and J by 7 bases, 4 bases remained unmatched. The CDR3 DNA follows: TGTGCCAGCAGCCCCGGGACTAGCGGGAGGGGGACCCAGTACTTC. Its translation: CASSPGTSGRGTQYF.

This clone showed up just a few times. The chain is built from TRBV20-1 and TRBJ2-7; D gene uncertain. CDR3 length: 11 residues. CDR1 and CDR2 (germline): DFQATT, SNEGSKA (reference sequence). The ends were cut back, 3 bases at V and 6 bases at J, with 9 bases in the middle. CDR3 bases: TGCAGTGCTAGCCCCCAGAGCGAGCAGTACTTC. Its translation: CSASPQSEQYF.

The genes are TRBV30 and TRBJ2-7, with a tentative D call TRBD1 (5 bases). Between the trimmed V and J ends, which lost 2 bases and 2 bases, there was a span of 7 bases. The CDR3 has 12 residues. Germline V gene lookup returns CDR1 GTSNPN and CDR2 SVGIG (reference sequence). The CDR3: CAWSRGTYEQYF. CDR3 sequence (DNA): TGTGCCTGGAGTAGGGGAACCTACGAGCAGTACTTC.

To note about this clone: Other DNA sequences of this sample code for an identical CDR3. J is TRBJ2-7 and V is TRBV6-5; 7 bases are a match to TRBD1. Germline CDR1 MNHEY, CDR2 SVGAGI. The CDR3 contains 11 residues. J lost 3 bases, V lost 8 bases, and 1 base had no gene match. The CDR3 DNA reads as TGTGCCAGCGCAGGGGGCTACGAGCAGTACTTC. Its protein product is CASAGGYEQYF.

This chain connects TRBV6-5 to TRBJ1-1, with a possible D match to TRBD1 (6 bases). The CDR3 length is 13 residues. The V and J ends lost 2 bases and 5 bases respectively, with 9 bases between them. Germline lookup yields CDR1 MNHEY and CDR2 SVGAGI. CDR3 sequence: CASSYNRETEAFF. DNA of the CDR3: TGTGCCAGCAGTTACAACAGGGAGACTGAAGCTTTCTTT.

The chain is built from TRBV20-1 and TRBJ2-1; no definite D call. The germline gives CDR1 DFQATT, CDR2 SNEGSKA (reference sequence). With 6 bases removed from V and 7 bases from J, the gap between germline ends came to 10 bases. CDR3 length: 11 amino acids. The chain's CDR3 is CSAVFGNEQFF. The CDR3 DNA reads TGCAGTGCGGTCTTTGGGAATGAGCAGTTCTTC.

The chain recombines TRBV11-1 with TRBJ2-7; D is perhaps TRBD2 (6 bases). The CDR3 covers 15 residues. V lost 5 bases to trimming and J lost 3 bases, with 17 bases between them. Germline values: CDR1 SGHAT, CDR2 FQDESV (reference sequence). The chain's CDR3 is CASSPGVGGNYEQYF. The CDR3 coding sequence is TGTGCCAGCAGCCCCGGAGTTGGCGGGAACTACGAGCAGTACTTC. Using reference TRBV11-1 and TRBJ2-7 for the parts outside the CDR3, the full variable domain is EAEVAQSPRYKITEKSQAVAFWCDPISGHATLYWYRQILGQGPELLVQFQDESVVDDSQLPKDRFSAERLKGVDSTLKIQPAELGDSAMYLCASSPGVGGNYEQYFGPGTRLTVT.

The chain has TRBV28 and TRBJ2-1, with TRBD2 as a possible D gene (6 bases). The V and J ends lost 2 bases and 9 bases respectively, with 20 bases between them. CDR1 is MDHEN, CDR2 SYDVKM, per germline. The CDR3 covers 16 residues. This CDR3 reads CASSLHGLGVGGEQFF. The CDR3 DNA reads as TGTGCCAGCAGTTTACACGGTCTCGGGGTCGGGGGTGAGCAGTTCTTC.

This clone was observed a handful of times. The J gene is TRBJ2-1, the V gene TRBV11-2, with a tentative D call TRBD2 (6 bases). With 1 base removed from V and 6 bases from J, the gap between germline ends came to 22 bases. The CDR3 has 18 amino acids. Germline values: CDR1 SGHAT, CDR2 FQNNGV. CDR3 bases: TGTGCCAGCAGCTTAGCTTTTTTGTACGGGAGAACCGGCAATGAGCAGTTCTTC. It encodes CASSLAFLYGRTGNEQFF.

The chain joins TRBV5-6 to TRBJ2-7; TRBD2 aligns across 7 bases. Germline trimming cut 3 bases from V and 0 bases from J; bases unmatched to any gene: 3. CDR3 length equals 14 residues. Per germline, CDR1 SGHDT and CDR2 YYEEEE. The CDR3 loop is CASSSTSASYEQYF. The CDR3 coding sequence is TGTGCCAGCAGCTCCACTAGCGCCTCCTACGAGCAGTACTTC.

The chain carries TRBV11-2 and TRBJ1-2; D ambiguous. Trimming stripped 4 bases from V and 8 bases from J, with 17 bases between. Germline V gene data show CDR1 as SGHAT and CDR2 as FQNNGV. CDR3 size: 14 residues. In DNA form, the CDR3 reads TGTGCCAGCAGCTCACTCACTGGCCTGGGGGGCTACACCTTC. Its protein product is CASSSLTGLGGYTF.

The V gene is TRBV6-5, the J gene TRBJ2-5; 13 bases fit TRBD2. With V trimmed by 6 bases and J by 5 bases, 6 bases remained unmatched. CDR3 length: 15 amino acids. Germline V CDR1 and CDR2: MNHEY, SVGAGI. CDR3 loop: CASRKLAGGDETQYF. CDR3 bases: TGTGCCAGCAGGAAACTAGCGGGAGGGGATGAGACCCAGTACTTC.

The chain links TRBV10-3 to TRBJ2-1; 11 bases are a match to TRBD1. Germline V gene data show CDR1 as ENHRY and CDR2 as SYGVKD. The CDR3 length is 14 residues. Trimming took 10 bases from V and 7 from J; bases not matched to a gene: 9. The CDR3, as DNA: TGTGCCAGCCTTCCGGGACAGGGGGGAAATGAGCAGTTCTTC. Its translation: CASLPGQGGNEQFF.

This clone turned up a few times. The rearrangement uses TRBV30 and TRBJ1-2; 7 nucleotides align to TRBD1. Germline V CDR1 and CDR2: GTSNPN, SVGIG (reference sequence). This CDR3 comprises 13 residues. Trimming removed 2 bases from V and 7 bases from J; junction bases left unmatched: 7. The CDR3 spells CAWSTTGEAGYTF. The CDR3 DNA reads TGTGCCTGGAGTACAACAGGGGAAGCTGGCTACACCTTC.

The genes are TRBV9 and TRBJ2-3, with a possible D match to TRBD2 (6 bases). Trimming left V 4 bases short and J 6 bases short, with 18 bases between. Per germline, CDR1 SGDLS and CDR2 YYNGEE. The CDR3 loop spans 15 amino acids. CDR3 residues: CASSSRLVGGDTQYF. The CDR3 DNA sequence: TGTGCCAGCAGCTCCCGACTAGTAGGTGGGGATACGCAGTATTTT.